The 2 T cell receptor beta chains presented below share a single source sample, sequenced in a study of identical twins. TCRdb ran MiXCR on the 5' RACE reads and lists one entry per CDR3 protein. The sample gives hundreds of thousands of distinct CDR3 sequences, 9.5% of which show up once; 6% to 8.5% is in the top ten. These data also featured in a second study, about yellow fever vaccine responses in identical twins.

Sequencing was carried out using CD8+ T cells sorted from blood. Receptor source: a young woman in good health.

This clonotype was detected only a few times. The chain couples TRBV29-1 to TRBJ2-7; TRBD1 matches 10 bases. Unmatched junction bases numbered 3, after V lost 7 bases and J lost 3 bases. The germline V gene has CDR1 SQVTM and CDR2 ANQGSEA. This CDR3 is 12 amino acids long. The DNA for the CDR3 is TGCAGCGCCGGGACAGGGGTCTACGAGCAGTACTTC. Amino acid sequence: CSAGTGVYEQYF.

This clonotype was picked up many times. J is TRBJ1-1 and V is TRBV29-1; the match to TRBD1 covers 7 bases. This CDR3 is 12 amino acids long. The V gene's germline CDR1 is SQVTM and CDR2 ANQGSEA. V lost 4 bases, J lost 8 bases, and 7 bases stayed unmatched. The CDR3 sequence is CSVGLGGREAFF. For the CDR3, the DNA is TGCAGCGTTGGTCTAGGGGGCAGGGAAGCTTTCTTT.